Presented here are 9 T cell receptor beta chains from one specimen sequenced in a study of beta chain features in type 1 diabetes. Reverse transcription of all isolated RNA meant that expressed TCRB transcripts were sequenced. TCRdb keeps only in-frame clones here, not all; method: immunoSEQ multiplex PCR. The data hold 300,000 to 450,000 clones, with roughly 12% observed a single time. What was sequenced was naive CD4+ T cells from blood. These receptors were obtained from a man aged 18 to 30 in good health.

The chain joins TRBV10-3 to TRBJ2-3, with no clear D. CDR3 size: 12 residues. Germline V gene sequence: CDR1 ENHRY, CDR2 SYGVKD. With 3 bases removed from V and 3 bases from J, the gap between germline ends came to 4 bases. The CDR3 sequence: CAISDRTDTQYF. In DNA, the CDR3 is TGTGCCATCAGTGACCGGACAGATACGCAGTATTTT.

The J gene is TRBJ2-5, the V gene TRBV4-1; 9 bases match TRBD2. Germline-derived CDR1 and CDR2 are MGHRA and YSYEKL. V was clipped by 4 bases and J by 3 bases; unmatched bases: 9. This CDR3 is built from 16 residues. The CDR3 here is CASSPGGGLAEETQYF. CDR3 nucleotide sequence: TGCGCCAGCAGCCCTGGAGGGGGACTAGCAGAAGAGACCCAGTACTTC.

V is TRBV6-4 and J is TRBJ2-7; TRBD2 matches at 9 bases. Germline CDR1 reads MRHNA; CDR2 reads SNTAGT. V shed 8 bases, J shed 7 bases, and the junction held 12 bases outside the gene matches. CDR3 size: 14 residues. This CDR3 is CASRRVAGDGEQYF. CDR3 nucleotide sequence: TGTGCCAGCCGGAGGGTAGCGGGAGATGGGGAGCAGTACTTC.

CDR3 nucleotides: TGTGCCTGGGAGGGGACAGGGGGCGGAAAGCAGTACTTC. It translates to CAWEGTGGGKQYF. The rearrangement joins TRBV30 to TRBJ2-7, with 12 positions matching TRBD1. The J segment lost 8 bases and the V segment lost 5 bases, leaving 7 bases of the junction unmatched. Germline V gives CDR1 GTSNPN, CDR2 SVGIG (reference sequence). The CDR3 sequence is 13 residues long.

This clone was observed a handful of times. Its ends do not fully match the called genes, so a read error is possible. The gene calls are TRBV7-7 and TRBJ2-3; 8 bases map to TRBD2. CDR1 and CDR2 from the germline V gene are SSHAT and FNYEAQ (reference sequence). This CDR3 region has 14 residues. CDR3 nucleotide sequence: TGTGCTAGCAGCCGTGGACTAGCCCCAGATACGCAGTATTTT. As protein: CASSRGLAPDTQYF.

This clone was picked up a small number of times. The V and J genes are TRBV28 and TRBJ2-7; D uncertain. The CDR3 has 15 amino acids. Germline-derived CDR1 and CDR2 are MDHEN and SYDVKM. Trimming cost V 7 bases and J 2 bases, with 18 bases left between them. CDR3 bases: TGTGCCAGCATCCCAGACACCTCGAAGGCCTACGAGCAGTACTTC. Its translation is CASIPDTSKAYEQYF.

The table lists this clone with a few counts. The V and J genes are TRBV30 and TRBJ1-5, with a tentative D call TRBD1 (6 bases). V lost 1 base and J 5 bases, leaving 9 bases between the germline ends. CDR3 length: 13 residues. Germline V gene data show CDR1 as GTSNPN and CDR2 as SVGIG (reference sequence). The CDR3 DNA is TGTGCCTGGAGTGCGGACAGTTATCAGCCCCAGCATTTT. Its protein is CAWSADSYQPQHF.

This clone occurred a few times. The chain couples TRBV4-3 to TRBJ2-7; D is possibly TRBD1 (5 bases). From germline, CDR1 is LGHNA and CDR2 YSLEER. The CDR3 contains 15 residues. The V gene lost 1 base and the J gene lost 2 bases, with 12 bases spanning the gap. The CDR3: CASSQVRVAPYEQYF. The CDR3 DNA follows: TGCGCCAGCAGCCAAGTCAGGGTCGCACCCTACGAGCAGTACTTC.

This clone was detected ten times or more. The CDR3 DNA sequence: TGCAGCGGATTCGTCAGGTCAAAAAACATTCAGTACTTC. Its protein is CSGFVRSKNIQYF. This chain joins TRBV29-1 and TRBJ2-4; D ambiguous. Germline CDR1 SQVTM, CDR2 ANQGSEA. V lost 7 bases, J lost 4 bases, and 14 bases lay in between. CDR3 length: 13 residues.